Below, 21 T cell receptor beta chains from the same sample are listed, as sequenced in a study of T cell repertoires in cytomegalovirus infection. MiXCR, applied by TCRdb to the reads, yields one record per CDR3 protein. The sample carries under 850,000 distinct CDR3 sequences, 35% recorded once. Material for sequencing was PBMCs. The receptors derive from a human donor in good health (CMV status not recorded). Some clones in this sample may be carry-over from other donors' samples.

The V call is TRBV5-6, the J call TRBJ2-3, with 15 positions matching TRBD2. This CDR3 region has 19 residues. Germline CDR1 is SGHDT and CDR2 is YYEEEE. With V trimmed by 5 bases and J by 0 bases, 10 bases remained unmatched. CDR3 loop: CASRFRTSGRAESTDTQYF. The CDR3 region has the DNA TGTGCCAGCAGATTCCGGACTAGCGGGAGGGCCGAAAGCACAGATACGCAGTATTTT.

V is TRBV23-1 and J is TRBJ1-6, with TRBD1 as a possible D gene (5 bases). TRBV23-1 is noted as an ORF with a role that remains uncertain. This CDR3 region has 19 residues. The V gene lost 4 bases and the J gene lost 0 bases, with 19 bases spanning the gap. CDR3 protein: CASSPSAGREGSYNSPLHF. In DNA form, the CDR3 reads TGCGCCAGCAGTCCCTCGGCAGGGCGCGAGGGCTCCTATAATTCACCCCTCCACTTT.

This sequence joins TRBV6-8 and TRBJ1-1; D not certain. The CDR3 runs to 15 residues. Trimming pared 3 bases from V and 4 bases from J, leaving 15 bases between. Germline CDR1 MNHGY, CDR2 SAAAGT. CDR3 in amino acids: CASSYRLVGSTEAFF. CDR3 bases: TGTGCCAGCAGTTATCGATTGGTGGGGAGCACTGAAGCTTTCTTT.

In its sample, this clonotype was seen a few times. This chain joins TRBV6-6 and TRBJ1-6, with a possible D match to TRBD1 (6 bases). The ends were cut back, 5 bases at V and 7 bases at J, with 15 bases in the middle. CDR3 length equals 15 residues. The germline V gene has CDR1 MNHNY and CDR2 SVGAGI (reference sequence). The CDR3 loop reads CASSTNRAGNSPLHF. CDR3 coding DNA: TGTGCCAGCAGTACGAACAGGGCGGGCAATTCACCCCTCCACTTT.

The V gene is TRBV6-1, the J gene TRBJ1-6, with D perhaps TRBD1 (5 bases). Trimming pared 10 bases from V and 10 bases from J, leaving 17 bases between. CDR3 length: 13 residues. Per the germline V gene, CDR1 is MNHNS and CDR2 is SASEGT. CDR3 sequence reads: CATGSWDGSPLHF. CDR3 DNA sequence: TGTGCCACCGGTTCGTGGGACGGATCACCCCTCCACTTT.

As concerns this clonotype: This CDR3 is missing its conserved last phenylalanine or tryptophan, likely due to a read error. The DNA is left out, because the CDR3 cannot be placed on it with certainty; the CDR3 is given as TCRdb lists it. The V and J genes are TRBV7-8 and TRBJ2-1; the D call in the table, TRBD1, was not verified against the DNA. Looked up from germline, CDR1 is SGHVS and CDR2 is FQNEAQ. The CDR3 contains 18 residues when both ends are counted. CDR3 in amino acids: CASRWGARASRSYNEQLL.

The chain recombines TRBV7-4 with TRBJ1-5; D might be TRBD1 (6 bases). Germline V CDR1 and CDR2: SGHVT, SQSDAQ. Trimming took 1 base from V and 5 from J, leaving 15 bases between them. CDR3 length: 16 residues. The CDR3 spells CASSLELGARDQPQHF. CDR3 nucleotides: TGTGCCAGCAGCTTAGAACTGGGGGCGCGAGATCAGCCCCAGCATTTT.

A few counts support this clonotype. The CDR3 spells CASSLPTRDTEAFF. CDR3 DNA: TGTGCCAGCAGCTTACCAACCAGGGACACTGAAGCTTTCTTT. This chain joins TRBV5-8 and TRBJ1-1; maybe TRBD1 (5 bases). Per the germline V gene, CDR1 is SGHTS and CDR2 is YDEGEE. V lost 2 bases and J 3 bases, leaving 11 bases between the germline ends. This CDR3 is 14 amino acids long.

The CDR3 region has the DNA TGTGCCAGCAGCCCTCGAGGGCGGAACACCGGGGAGCTGTTTTTT. It specifies CASSPRGRNTGELFF. The chain joins TRBV7-9 to TRBJ2-2; D is possibly TRBD2 (5 bases). In germline, CDR1 is SEHNR, CDR2 FQNEAQ (reference sequence). The ends were cut back, 5 bases at V and 1 base at J, with 11 bases in the middle. This CDR3 spans 15 amino acids.

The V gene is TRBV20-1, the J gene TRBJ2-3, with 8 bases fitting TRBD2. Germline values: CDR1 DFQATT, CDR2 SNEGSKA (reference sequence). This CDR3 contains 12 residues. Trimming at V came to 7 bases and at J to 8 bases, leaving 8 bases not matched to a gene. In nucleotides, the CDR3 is TGCAGTGTAAGAAGCGGGAGTGGTACGCAGTATTTT. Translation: CSVRSGSGTQYF.

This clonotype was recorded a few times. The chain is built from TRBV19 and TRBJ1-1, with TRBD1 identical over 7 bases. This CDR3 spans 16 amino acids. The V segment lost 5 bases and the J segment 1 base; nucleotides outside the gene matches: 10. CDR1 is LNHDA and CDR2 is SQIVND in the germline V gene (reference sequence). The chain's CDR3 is CASSDHRRGKNTEAFF. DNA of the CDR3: TGTGCCAGTAGTGACCACCGCAGGGGGAAGAACACTGAAGCTTTCTTT.

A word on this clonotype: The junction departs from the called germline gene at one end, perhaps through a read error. The CDR3 loop is CARSLEGYNDGYTF. DNA of the CDR3: TGTGCCAGAAGCTTGGAGGGGTATAACGATGGCTACACCTTC. The chain combines TRBV5-4 with TRBJ1-2, with D perhaps matching TRBD1 (5 bases). Looked up from germline, CDR1 is SGHNT and CDR2 is YYREEE (reference sequence). The CDR3 is made up of 14 amino acids.

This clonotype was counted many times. CDR3 loop: CASSATPGQYYNEQFF. In nucleotides, the CDR3 is TGTGCCAGCAGCGCCACCCCGGGACAGTATTACAATGAGCAGTTCTTC. The V gene is TRBV7-2, the J gene TRBJ2-1, with 7 bases that match TRBD1. After removal of 5 bases from V and 4 bases from J, the junction contained 11 bases not matched to a gene. CDR1 is SGHTA and CDR2 is FQGNSA in the germline V gene. This CDR3 contains 16 residues.

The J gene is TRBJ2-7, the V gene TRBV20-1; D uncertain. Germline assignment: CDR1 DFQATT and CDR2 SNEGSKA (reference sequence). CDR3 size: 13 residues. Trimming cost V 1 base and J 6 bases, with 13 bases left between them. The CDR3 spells CSARGTPGGEQYF. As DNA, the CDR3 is TGCAGTGCTAGAGGGACGCCCGGTGGCGAGCAGTACTTC.

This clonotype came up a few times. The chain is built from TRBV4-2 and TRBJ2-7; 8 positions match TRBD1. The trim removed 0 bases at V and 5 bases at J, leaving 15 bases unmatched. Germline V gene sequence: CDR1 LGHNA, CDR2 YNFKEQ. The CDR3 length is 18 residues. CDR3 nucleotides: TGTGCCAGCAGCCAAGATCCGGTAGGGCAGGGGGCGCTCCACGAGCAGTACTTC. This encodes CASSQDPVGQGALHEQYF.

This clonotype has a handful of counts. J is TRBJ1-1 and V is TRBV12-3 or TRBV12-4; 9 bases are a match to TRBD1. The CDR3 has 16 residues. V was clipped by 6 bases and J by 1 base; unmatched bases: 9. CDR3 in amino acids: CASSGTGMFGNTEAFF. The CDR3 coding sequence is TGTGCCAGCAGCGGGACAGGGATGTTCGGGAACACTGAAGCTTTCTTT.

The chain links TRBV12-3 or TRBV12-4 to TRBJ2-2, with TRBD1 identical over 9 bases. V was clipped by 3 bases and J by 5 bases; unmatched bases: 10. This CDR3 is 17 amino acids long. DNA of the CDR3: TGTGCCAGCAGTTTCCCTACAGGGGGCTCGCTTACCGGGGAGCTGTTTTTT. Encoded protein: CASSFPTGGSLTGELFF.

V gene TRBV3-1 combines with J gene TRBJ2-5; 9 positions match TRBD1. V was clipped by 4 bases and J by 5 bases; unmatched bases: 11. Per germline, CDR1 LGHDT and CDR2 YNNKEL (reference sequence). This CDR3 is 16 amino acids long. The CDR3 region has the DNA TGTGCCAGCAGCCCCTTGGGACAGGGACGGGAGGAGACCCAGTACTTC. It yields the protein CASSPLGQGREETQYF.

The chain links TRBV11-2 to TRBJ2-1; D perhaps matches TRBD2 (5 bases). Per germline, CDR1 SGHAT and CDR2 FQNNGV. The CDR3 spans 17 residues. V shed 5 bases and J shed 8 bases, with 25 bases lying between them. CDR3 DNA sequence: TGTGCCAGCAGCCAGAGGGCGCAGGCCCTGGCTTTGGATGAGCAGTTCTTC. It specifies CASSQRAQALALDEQFF.

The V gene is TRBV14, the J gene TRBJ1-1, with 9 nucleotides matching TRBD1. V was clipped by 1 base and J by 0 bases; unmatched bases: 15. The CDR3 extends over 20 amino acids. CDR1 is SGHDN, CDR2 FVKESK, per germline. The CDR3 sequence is CASSQGITSRDRVMNTEAFF. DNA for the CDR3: TGTGCCAGCAGCCAAGGAATAACTTCCAGGGACAGGGTAATGAACACTGAAGCTTTCTTT. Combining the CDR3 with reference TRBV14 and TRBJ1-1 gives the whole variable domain EAGVTQFPSHSVIEKGQTVTLRCDPISGHDNLYWYRRVMGKEIKFLLHFVKESKQDESGMPNNRFLAERTGGTYSTLKVQPAELEDSGVYFCASSQGITSRDRVMNTEAFFGQGTRLTVV.

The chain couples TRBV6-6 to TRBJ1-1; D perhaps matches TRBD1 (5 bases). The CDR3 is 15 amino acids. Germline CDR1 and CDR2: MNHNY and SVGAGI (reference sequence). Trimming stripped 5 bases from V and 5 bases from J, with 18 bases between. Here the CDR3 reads CASSPPGAVLTEAFF. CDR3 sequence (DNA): TGTGCCAGCAGTCCGCCCGGGGCTGTTTTAACTGAAGCTTTCTTT.